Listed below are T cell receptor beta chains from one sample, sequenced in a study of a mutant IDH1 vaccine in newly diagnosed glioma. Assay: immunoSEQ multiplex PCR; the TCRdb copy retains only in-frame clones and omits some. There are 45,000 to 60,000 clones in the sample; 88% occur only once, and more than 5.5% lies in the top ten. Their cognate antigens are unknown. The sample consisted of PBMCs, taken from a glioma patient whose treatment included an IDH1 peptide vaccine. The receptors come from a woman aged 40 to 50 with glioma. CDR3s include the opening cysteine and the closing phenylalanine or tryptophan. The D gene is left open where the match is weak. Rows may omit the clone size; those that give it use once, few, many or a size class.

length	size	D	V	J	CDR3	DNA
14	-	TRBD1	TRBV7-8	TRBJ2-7	CASTPMTGTGEQYF	TGTGCCAGCACCCCCATGACAGGGACGGGTGAGCAGTACTTC
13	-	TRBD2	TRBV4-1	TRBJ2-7	CASSPGGGYEQYF	TGCGCCAGCAGTCCCGGGGGGGGCTACGAGCAGTACTTC
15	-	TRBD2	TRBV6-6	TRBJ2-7	CASSYETTSRHEQYF	TGTGCCAGCAGTTACGAGACGACTAGCAGGCACGAGCAGTACTTC
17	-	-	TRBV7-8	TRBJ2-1	CASSSDSGPVGYNEQFF	TGTGCCAGCAGTTCCGACAGCGGCCCAGTCGGGTACAATGAGCAGTTCTTC
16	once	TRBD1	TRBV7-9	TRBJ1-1	CASSPRDSLLNTEAFF	TGTGCCAGCAGCCCGAGGGACAGCCTCTTGAACACTGAAGCTTTCTTT
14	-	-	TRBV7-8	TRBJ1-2	CASSYTTVNYGYTF	TGTGCCAGCAGCTACACGACAGTGAACTATGGCTACACCTTC
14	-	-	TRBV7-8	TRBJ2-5	CASSLARFQETQYF	TGTGCCAGCAGCTTAGCGCGGTTCCAAGAGACCCAGTACTTC
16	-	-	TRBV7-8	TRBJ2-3	CASSLVPFRPTYTQYF	TGTGCCAGCAGCTTAGTGCCCTTCCGGCCGACCTATACGCAGTATTTT
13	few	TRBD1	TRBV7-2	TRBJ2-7	CASSFKQGTEQYF	TGTGCCAGCAGCTTTAAACAGGGGACCGAGCAGTACTTC
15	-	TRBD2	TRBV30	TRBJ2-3	CAWSGTRMGTDTQYF	TGTGCCTGGAGTGGGACTAGGATGGGCACAGATACGCAGTATTTT
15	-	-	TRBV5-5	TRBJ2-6	CASSSTGSGANVLTF	TGTGCCAGCAGCTCCACAGGGTCTGGGGCCAACGTCCTGACTTTC
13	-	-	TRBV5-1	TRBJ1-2	CASSGGGNYGYTF	TGCGCCAGCAGTGGAGGCGGTAACTATGGCTACACCTTC
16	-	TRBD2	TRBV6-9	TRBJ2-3	CASSYGLAGEVDTQYF	TGTGCCAGCAGTTACGGACTAGCGGGAGAGGTAGATACGCAGTATTTT
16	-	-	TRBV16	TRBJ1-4	CASSPLLQGMGEKLFF	TGTGCCAGCAGCCCACTCCTGCAGGGGATGGGTGAAAAACTGTTTTTT
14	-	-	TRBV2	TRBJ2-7	CASRGVQKIYEQYF	TGTGCCAGCAGAGGGGTACAAAAGATCTACGAGCAGTACTTC
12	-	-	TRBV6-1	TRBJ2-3	CASSGFTDTQYF	TGTGCCAGCAGTGGCTTCACAGATACGCAGTATTTT
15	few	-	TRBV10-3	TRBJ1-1	CAISELYDMNTEAFF	TGTGCCATCAGTGAACTGTACGACATGAACACTGAAGCTTTCTTT
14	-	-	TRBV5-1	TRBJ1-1	CASSLGRTNTEAFF	TGCGCCAGCAGCTTGGGTCGGACGAACACTGAAGCTTTCTTT
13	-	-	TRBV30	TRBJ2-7	CAWVASGTYEQYF	TGTGCCTGGGTCGCATCGGGGACCTACGAGCAGTACTTC
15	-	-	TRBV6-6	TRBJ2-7	CASTGARSLGYEQYF	TGTGCCAGCACTGGCGCACGGTCACTGGGCTACGAGCAGTACTTC
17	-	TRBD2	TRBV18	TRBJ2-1	CASSSLGGTSGVNEQFF	TGTGCCAGCTCTTCTCTCGGGGGGACTAGCGGTGTAAATGAGCAGTTCTTC
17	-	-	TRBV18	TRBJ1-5	CASSPRAGSVDNQPQHF	TGTGCCAGCTCACCAAGGGCAGGTTCTGTGGACAATCAGCCCCAGCATTTT
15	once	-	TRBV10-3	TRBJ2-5	CAISESGRGQETQYF	TGTGCCATCAGTGAGTCAGGCAGAGGCCAAGAGACCCAGTACTTC
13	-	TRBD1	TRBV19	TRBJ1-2	CASSPTGVYGYTF	TGTGCCAGTAGCCCGACAGGGGTCTATGGCTACACCTTC